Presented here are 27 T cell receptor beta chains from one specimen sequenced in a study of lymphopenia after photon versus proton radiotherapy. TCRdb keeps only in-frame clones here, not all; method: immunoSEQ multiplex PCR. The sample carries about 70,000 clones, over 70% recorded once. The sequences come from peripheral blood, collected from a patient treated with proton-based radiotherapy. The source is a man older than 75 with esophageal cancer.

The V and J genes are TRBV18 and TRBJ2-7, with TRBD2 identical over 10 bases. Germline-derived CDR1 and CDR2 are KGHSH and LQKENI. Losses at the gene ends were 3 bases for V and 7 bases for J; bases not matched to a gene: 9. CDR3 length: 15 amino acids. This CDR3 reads CASSPALAGEKEQYF. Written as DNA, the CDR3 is TGTGCCAGCTCACCTGCTCTAGCGGGAGAGAAAGAGCAGTACTTC.

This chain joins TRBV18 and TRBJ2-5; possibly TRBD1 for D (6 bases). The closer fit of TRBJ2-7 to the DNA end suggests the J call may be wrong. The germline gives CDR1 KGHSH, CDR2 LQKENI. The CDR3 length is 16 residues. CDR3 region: CASSPPLGTSSYEQYF. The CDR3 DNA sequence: TGTGCCAGCTCACCCCCCCTCGGGACAAGCTCCTACGAGCAGTACTTC.

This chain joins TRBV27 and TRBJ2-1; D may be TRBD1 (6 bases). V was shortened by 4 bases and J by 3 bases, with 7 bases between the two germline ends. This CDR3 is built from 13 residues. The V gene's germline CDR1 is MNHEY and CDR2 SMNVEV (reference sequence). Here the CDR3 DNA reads TGTGCCAGCAGTTACAGGGACTACAATGAGCAGTTCTTC. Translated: CASSYRDYNEQFF.

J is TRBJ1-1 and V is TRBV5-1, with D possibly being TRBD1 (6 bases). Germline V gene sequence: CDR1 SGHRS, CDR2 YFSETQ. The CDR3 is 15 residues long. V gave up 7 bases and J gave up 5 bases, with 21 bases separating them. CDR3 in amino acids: CASRRSTGRETEAFF. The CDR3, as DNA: TGCGCCAGCCGACGGAGCACAGGGCGGGAGACTGAAGCTTTCTTT.

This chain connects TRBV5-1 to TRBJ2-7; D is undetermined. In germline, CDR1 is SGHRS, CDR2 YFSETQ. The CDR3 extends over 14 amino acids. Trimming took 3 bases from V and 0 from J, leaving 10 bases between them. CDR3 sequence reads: CASSYSGISYEQYF. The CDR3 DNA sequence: TGCGCCAGCAGCTACTCAGGAATCTCCTACGAGCAGTACTTC.

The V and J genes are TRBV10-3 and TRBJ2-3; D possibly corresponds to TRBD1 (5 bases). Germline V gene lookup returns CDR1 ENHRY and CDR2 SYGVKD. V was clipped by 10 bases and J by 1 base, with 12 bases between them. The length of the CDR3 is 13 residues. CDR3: CATQGLGTDTQYF. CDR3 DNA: TGTGCCACCCAGGGCTTGGGCACAGATACGCAGTATTTT.

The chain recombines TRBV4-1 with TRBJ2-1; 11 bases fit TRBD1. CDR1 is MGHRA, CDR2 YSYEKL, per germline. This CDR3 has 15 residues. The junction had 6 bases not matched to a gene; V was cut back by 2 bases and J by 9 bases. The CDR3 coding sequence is TGCGCCAGCAGCCAAACCGGACAGGGGGCGCTTGAGCAGTTCTTC. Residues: CASSQTGQGALEQFF.

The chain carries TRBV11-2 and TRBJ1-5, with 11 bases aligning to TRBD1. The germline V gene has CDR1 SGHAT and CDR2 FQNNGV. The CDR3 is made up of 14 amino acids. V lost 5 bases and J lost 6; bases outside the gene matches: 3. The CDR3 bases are TGTGCCAGCAGCCCTGGGACAGGGGGTCAGCCCCAGCATTTT. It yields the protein CASSPGTGGQPQHF. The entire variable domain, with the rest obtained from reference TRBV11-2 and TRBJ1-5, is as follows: EAGVAQSPRYKIIEKRQSVAFWCNPISGHATLYWYQQILGQGPKLLIQFQNNGVVDDSQLPKDRFSAERLKGVDSTLKIQPAKLEDSAVYLCASSPGTGGQPQHFGDGTRLSIL.

As DNA, the CDR3 is TGTGCCAGTAGCGTTGGTTCAGGGAGAGGGTTGGGTCAGCCCCAGCATTTT. This encodes CASSVGSGRGLGQPQHF. The chain has TRBV19 and TRBJ1-5, with D perhaps TRBD1 (5 bases). V was shortened by 6 bases and J by 6 bases, with 24 bases between the two germline ends. The CDR3 contains 17 residues. CDR1 is LNHDA, CDR2 SQIVND, per germline (reference sequence).

The CDR3 protein is CASSNRDSYEQYF. In DNA, the CDR3 is TGTGCCAGTAGCAACCGGGACAGCTACGAGCAGTACTTC. V gene TRBV19 combines with J gene TRBJ2-7, with 7 bases that match TRBD1. Germline loops: CDR1 LNHDA, CDR2 SQIVND (reference sequence). CDR3 size: 13 residues. V lost 6 bases, J lost 3 bases, and 5 bases stayed unmatched.

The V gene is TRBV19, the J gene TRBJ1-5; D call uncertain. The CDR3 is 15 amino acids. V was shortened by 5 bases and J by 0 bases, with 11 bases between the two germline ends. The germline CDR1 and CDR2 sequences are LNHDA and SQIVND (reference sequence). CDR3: CASSLYIDSNQPQHF. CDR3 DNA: TGTGCCAGTAGTTTATACATAGATAGCAATCAGCCCCAGCATTTT.

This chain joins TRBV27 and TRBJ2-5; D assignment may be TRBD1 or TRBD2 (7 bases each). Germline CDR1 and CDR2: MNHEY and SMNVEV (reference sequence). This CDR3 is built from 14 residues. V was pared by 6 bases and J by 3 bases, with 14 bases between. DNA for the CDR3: TGTGCCAGCAGGAGACAGGGAGGGAAAGAGACCCAGTACTTC. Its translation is CASRRQGGKETQYF.

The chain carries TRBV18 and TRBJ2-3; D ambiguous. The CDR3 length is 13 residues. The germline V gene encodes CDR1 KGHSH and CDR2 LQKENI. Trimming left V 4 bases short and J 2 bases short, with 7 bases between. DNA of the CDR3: TGTGCCAGCTCACTAAGTAACACAGATACGCAGTATTTT. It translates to CASSLSNTDTQYF.

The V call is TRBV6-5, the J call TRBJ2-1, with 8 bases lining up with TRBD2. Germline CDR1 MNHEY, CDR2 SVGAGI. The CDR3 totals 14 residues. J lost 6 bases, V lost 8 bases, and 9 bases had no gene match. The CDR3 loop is CASSNGRALNEQFF. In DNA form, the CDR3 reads TGTGCCAGCTCTAACGGGAGGGCCCTCAATGAGCAGTTCTTC.

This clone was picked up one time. In nucleotides, the CDR3 is TGCGCCAGCAGCCGACGACAGGGGGCTGAAAAACTGTTTTTT. Amino acid sequence: CASSRRQGAEKLFF. The gene calls are TRBV4-1 and TRBJ1-4, with 10 bases aligning to TRBD1. The CDR3 runs 14 residues. Germline values: CDR1 MGHRA, CDR2 YSYEKL. V dropped 4 bases and J dropped 7; count of bases not matched to a gene: 3.

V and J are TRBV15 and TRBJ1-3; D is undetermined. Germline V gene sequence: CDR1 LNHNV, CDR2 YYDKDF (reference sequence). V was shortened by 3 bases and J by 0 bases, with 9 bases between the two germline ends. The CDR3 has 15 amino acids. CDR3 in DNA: TGTGCCACCAGCAGGGGTACGGACTCTGGAAACACCATATATTTT. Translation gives CATSRGTDSGNTIYF. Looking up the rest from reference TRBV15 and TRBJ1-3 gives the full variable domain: DAMVIQNPRYQVTQFGKPVTLSCSQTLNHNVMYWYQQKSSQAPKLLFHYYDKDFNNEADTPDNFQSRRPNTSFCFLDIRSPGLGDTAMYLCATSRGTDSGNTIYFGEGSWLTVV.

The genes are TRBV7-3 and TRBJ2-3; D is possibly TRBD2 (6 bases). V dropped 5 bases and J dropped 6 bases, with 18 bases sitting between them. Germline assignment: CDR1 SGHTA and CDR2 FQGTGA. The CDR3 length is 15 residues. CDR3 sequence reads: CASSSGRGAGDTQYF. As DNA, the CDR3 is TGTGCCAGCAGCAGCGGGCGAGGGGCGGGGGATACGCAGTATTTT.

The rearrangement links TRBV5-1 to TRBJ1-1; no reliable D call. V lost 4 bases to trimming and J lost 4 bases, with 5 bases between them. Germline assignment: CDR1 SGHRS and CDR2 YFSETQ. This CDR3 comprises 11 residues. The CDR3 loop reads CASSVGTEAFF. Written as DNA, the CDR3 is TGCGCCAGCAGCGTGGGCACTGAAGCTTTCTTT.

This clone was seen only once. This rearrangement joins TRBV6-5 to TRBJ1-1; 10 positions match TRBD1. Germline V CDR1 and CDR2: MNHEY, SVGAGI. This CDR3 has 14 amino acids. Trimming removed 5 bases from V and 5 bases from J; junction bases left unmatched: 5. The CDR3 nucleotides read TGTGCCAGCAGTAAACCGGGACAGGGGACTGAAGCTTTCTTT. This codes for CASSKPGQGTEAFF.

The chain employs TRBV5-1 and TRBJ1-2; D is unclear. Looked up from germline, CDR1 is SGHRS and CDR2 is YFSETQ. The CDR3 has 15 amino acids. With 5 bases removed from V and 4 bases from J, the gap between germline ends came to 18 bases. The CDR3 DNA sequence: TGCGCCAGCAGTGACGGACGTCTCGATCTCTATGGCTACACCTTC. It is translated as CASSDGRLDLYGYTF.

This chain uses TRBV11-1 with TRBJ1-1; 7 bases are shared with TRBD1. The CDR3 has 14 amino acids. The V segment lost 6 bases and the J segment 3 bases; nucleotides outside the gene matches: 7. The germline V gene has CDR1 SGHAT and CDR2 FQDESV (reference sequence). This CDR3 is CASSLEGAHTEAFF. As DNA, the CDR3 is TGTGCCAGCAGTCTTGAGGGGGCTCACACTGAAGCTTTCTTT.

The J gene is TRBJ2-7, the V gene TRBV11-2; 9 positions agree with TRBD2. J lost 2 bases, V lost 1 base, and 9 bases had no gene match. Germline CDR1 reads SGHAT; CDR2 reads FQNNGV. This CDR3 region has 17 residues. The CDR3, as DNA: TGTGCCAGCAGCTTAGCCCCCCTAGCGGGATTTACCTACGAGCAGTACTTC. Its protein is CASSLAPLAGFTYEQYF.

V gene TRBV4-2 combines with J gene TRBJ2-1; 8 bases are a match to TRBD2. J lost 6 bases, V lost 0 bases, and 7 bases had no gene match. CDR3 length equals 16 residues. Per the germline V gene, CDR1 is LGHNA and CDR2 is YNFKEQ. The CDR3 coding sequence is TGTGCCAGCAGCCAAGATTCGAGCGGGGGATTCAATGAGCAGTTCTTC. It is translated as CASSQDSSGGFNEQFF.

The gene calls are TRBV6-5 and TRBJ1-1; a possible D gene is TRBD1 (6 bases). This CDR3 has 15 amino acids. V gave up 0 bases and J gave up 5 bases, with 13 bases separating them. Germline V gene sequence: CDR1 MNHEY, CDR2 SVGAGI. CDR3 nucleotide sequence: TGTGCCAGCAGTTACTCGACAGGAGGTGGTACTGAAGCTTTCTTT. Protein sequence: CASSYSTGGGTEAFF.

The CDR3 loop reads CASSSPGQGLYEQYF. CDR3 coding DNA: TGTGCCAGCAGCTCTCCGGGACAGGGACTCTACGAGCAGTACTTC. The chain couples TRBV11-1 to TRBJ2-7, with TRBD1 identical over 9 bases. Germline CDR1 is SGHAT and CDR2 is FQDESV (reference sequence). V trimming: 4 bases; J trimming: 3 bases; junction bases outside the gene matches: 7. The CDR3 has 15 residues.

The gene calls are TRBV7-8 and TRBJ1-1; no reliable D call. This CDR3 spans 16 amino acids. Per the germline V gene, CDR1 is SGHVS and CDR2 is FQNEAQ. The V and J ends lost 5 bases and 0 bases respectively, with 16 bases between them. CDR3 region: CASSITGVPVNTEAFF. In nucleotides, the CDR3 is TGTGCCAGCAGCATAACGGGAGTCCCGGTGAACACTGAAGCTTTCTTT.

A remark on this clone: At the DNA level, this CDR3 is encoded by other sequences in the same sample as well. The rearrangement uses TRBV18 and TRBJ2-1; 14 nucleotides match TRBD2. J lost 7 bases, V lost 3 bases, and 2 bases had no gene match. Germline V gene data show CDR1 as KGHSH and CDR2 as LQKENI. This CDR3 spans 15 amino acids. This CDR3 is CASSPGLAGVNEQFF. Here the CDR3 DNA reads TGTGCCAGCTCACCGGGACTAGCGGGGGTAAATGAGCAGTTCTTC.